This is a list of T cell receptor beta chains from one sample in a study of cytomegalovirus exposure and HLA in healthy donors. Measured with immunoSEQ multiplex PCR; TCRdb has only the in-frame clones, and not every one. The sample contains roughly 100,000 clones, approximately 94% of which appear only once. Sequenced input: PBMCs. The receptors originated from a woman between 18 and 30 years old in good health and CMV-seronegative. The CDR3 runs from the conserved cysteine through the conserved F or W. A D gene is named only where the DNA matches it firmly. Rows give clone size only sometimes, using once, few, many, or a class for an expanded clone.

V	J	size	D	DNA	CDR3
TRBV11-3	TRBJ2-1	-	-	TGTGCCAGCAGCTTAGGGACAGATTACAATGAGCAGTTCTTC	CASSLGTDYNEQFF
TRBV30	TRBJ1-1	-	-	TGTGCCTGGAGGCGGCGGGGAGGGGCTGAAGCTTTCTTT	CAWRRRGGAEAFF
TRBV6-1	TRBJ1-5	-	-	TGTGCCAGCAGTGAAGTAAGCAATCAGCCCCAGCATTTT	CASSEVSNQPQHF
TRBV4-3	TRBJ2-2	-	-	TGCGCCAGCAGCCAAGATCTCGCAGTGAACACCGGGGAGCTGTTTTTT	CASSQDLAVNTGELFF
TRBV7-9	TRBJ1-5	-	-	TGTGCCAGCAGCCAGGGACAACAGCCCCAGCATTTT	CASSQGQQPQHF
TRBV7-2	TRBJ1-4	-	-	TGTGCCAGCAACCCCCTAGGGGGAGCCGGTGAAAAACTGTTTTTT	CASNPLGGAGEKLFF
TRBV2	TRBJ2-7	-	TRBD1	TGTGCCAGCAGTGATGGGACAGGGGTACACTACGAGCAGTACTTC	CASSDGTGVHYEQYF
TRBV27	TRBJ2-7	-	TRBD2	TGTGCCAGCAGAGCGGGGTACGAGCAGTACTTC	CASRAGYEQYF
TRBV5-1	TRBJ1-6	few	TRBD1	TGCGCCAGCAGCAAAGGACAGGGGTCACCCCTCCACTTT	CASSKGQGSPLHF
TRBV7-9	TRBJ2-7	once	TRBD2	TGTGCCAGCAGCTTAGCGGACCTAGCGGACTACGAGCAGTACTTC	CASSLADLADYEQYF
TRBV2	TRBJ2-1	-	TRBD2	TGTGCCAGCAGGGAGAGGACTAGCGGGGGGGCTAGAAATGAGCAGTTCTTC	CASRERTSGGARNEQFF
TRBV25-1	TRBJ2-7	-	-	TGTGCCAGCAGTGAAAACAGGGCCTACTACGAGCAGTACTTC	CASSENRAYYEQYF
TRBV6-1	TRBJ2-3	-	-	TGTGCCAGCAGTGAAGGAGGAGGGGGCGCAACAGATACGCAGTATTTT	CASSEGGGGATDTQYF
TRBV5-1	TRBJ1-1	-	TRBD1	TGCGCCAGCAGATACACAGGGGGGACTGAAGCTTTCTTT	CASRYTGGTEAFF
TRBV11-3	TRBJ1-2	-	-	TGTGCCAGCAGCTTAGTTTCTGCCGGCGGGGTCACCTTC	CASSLVSAGGVTF
TRBV5-8	TRBJ1-5	-	TRBD1	TGTGCCAGCAGCAGGGGACAGGCTAATCAGCCCCAGCATTTT	CASSRGQANQPQHF
TRBV7-2	TRBJ1-2	once	TRBD1	TGTGCCAGCAGCTTAAGGGAGCAGGGGGCTGGCTACACCTTC	CASSLREQGAGYTF
TRBV6-1	TRBJ2-2	-	TRBD2	TGTGCCAGCAGTGGTCAACTAGCGGGGTACACCGGGGAGCTGTTTTTT	CASSGQLAGYTGELFF
TRBV13	TRBJ1-1	-	TRBD1	TGTGCCAGCAGCTCACGCAGGACAGGGATTACTGAAGCTTTCTTT	CASSSRRTGITEAFF
TRBV12-5	TRBJ2-2	-	TRBD1	TGTGCTAGTGGTTTGGCCTCGACAGGGACCGGGGAGCTGTTTTTT	CASGLASTGTGELFF
TRBV7-9	TRBJ2-7	-	-	TGTGCCAGCAGCTTAGTTACCTACGAGCAGTACTTC	CASSLVTYEQYF
TRBV20-1	TRBJ1-2	-	-	TGCAGTGCCAAAAATGGCTACACCTTC	CSAKNGYTF
TRBV11-3	TRBJ2-3	-	-	TGTGCCAGCAGCTTACTAGCGACGACAGATACGCAGTATTTT	CASSLLATTDTQYF
TRBV4-3	TRBJ2-1	-	-	TGCGCCAGCAGCCAAGACTACGGGAATGAGCAGTTCTTC	CASSQDYGNEQFF
TRBV7-9	TRBJ2-1	-	-	TGTGCCAGCAGCCCAAGGGACAACAATGAGCAGTTCTTC	CASSPRDNNEQFF
TRBV5-1	TRBJ2-5	-	TRBD1	TGCGCCAGCAGCCCTACAGGGGGCTTAGAGACCCAGTACTTC	CASSPTGGLETQYF
TRBV5-8	TRBJ1-1	-	TRBD1	TGTGCCAGCAGCTTGGAGGGACAGGGGTTCGCCACTGAAGCTTTCTTT	CASSLEGQGFATEAFF
TRBV5-6	TRBJ1-2	-	TRBD1	TGTGCCAGCAGCACGACCCGGGACAGCTATGGCTACACCTTC	CASSTTRDSYGYTF
TRBV5-1	TRBJ2-1	-	TRBD2	TGCGCCAGCGGGGCTAGCGGCTACAATGAGCAGTTCTTC	CASGASGYNEQFF
TRBV4-3	TRBJ1-1	-	-	TGCGCCAGCAGCCAAGATCCGGGGGGCGACACTGAAGCTTTCTTT	CASSQDPGGDTEAFF
TRBV5-4	TRBJ1-2	-	TRBD1	TGTGCCAGCACCTCACTTCAGGGGGCGGGCTACACCTTC	CASTSLQGAGYTF
TRBV5-1	TRBJ1-1	-	TRBD1	TGCGCCAGCAGCTTGCTCCGACAGGGGAGGGACACTGAAGCTTTCTTT	CASSLLRQGRDTEAFF
TRBV7-9	TRBJ1-5	-	-	TGTGCCAGCAGCTCTTGGACGCGGGCCCAGCCCCAGCATTTT	CASSSWTRAQPQHF
TRBV12-5	TRBJ2-2	-	-	TGTGCTAGTGGTTTAGCGGGGAACACCGGGGAGCTGTTTTTT	CASGLAGNTGELFF
TRBV5-1	TRBJ2-7	-	-	TGCGCCAGCAGCTGGGGGGGACAGGCCTACGAGCAGTACTTC	CASSWGGQAYEQYF
TRBV18	TRBJ2-7	-	-	TGTGCCAGCTCACCTCTGGGGAGCTCCTACGAGCAGTACTTC	CASSPLGSSYEQYF
TRBV19	TRBJ1-2	-	TRBD1	TGTGCCAGTAGTCGACGCCCCGGGACAGGGTCCTATGGCTACACCTTC	CASSRRPGTGSYGYTF
TRBV7-6	TRBJ2-7	-	TRBD2	TGTGCCAGCAGCTTAGGGACTAGCGGGAGCTACGAGCAGTACTTC	CASSLGTSGSYEQYF
TRBV5-1	TRBJ1-2	-	TRBD1	TGCGCCAGCAGCGTGTTACAGGGGGAGTTGGTATATGGCTACACCTTC	CASSVLQGELVYGYTF
TRBV18	TRBJ1-1	-	TRBD1	TGTGCCAGCTCACCACCACAGGGGGTAGGGACTGAAGCTTTCTTT	CASSPPQGVGTEAFF
TRBV10-3	TRBJ1-2	-	-	TGTGCCATCAGGAGGACAGAAAGCTATGGCTACACCTTC	CAIRRTESYGYTF
TRBV19	TRBJ1-1	-	TRBD1	TGTGCCAGTAGTCCCTTAACGGGACAGGGTAGCACTGAAGCTTTCTTT	CASSPLTGQGSTEAFF
TRBV7-2	TRBJ2-1	-	TRBD2	TGTGCCAGCAGCTTACCGGGACTAGCGGGAGTAGGCTCCTACAATGAGCAGTTCTTC	CASSLPGLAGVGSYNEQFF